Below, 18 T cell receptor beta chains from the same sample are listed, as sequenced in a study of sequential checkpoint blockade in melanoma. Produced via immunoSEQ multiplex PCR; TCRdb's table is partial and in-frame only. Among about 12,000 clones listed, roughly two thirds were seen once. Documented treatment: randomized to nivolumab then ipilimumab (arm A) or the reverse (arm B). The sample consisted of CD8+ T cells sorted from blood (inferred from file names), taken from a patient given nivolumab and ipilimumab in sequence. These receptors were taken from a human donor with melanoma.

The rearrangement links TRBV7-8 to TRBJ2-1; tentatively, D is TRBD2 (6 bases). The CDR3 is 14 amino acids. The germline CDR1 and CDR2 sequences are SGHVS and FQNEAQ. Trimming shortened V by 3 bases and J by 9 bases, and 15 bases separated the two germline ends. This chain's CDR3 is CASSLGPAGGEQFF. Here the CDR3 DNA reads TGTGCCAGCAGCTTGGGCCCAGCCGGGGGTGAGCAGTTCTTC.

The chain carries TRBV6-1 and TRBJ2-1; TRBD1 matches at 7 bases. With V trimmed by 7 bases and J by 8 bases, 8 bases remained unmatched. The CDR3 runs to 13 residues. Germline CDR1 is MNHNS and CDR2 is SASEGT. The CDR3 nucleotides are TGTGCCAGCACCATTAACAGGGGCGATGAGCAGTTCTTC. This sequence encodes CASTINRGDEQFF.

This clone has only a few counts. The rearrangement links TRBV9 to TRBJ1-2; TRBD1 is a possible D gene (6 bases). Looked up from germline, CDR1 is SGDLS and CDR2 is YYNGEE. Trimming removed 0 bases at V and 5 bases at J, with 14 bases between. The CDR3 consists of 15 residues. DNA for the CDR3: TGTGCCAGCAGCGTAGCGGCACAGGGAGGGTATGGCTACACCTTC. It specifies CASSVAAQGGYGYTF.

The rearrangement uses TRBV21-1 and TRBJ2-1; the DNA was not used to check the table's D call, TRBD2. TRBV21-1 counts as a pseudogene. The CDR3 consists of 13 residues. The CDR3 nucleotides are TGTGCCAGCAGCAGCGGGAGTAGTAATGAGCAGTTCTTC. The encoded protein is CASSSGSSNEQFF.

V usage is TRBV10-3 and J usage is TRBJ2-7; 9 bases line up with TRBD1. With V trimmed by 3 bases and J by 3 bases, 6 bases remained unmatched. The CDR3 is made up of 15 amino acids. The germline V gene encodes CDR1 ENHRY and CDR2 SYGVKD. CDR3 DNA sequence: TGTGCCATCAGTGACTCGGACAGGGGAAGCTACGAGCAGTACTTC. Translation: CAISDSDRGSYEQYF.

This clone turned up a few times. This chain connects TRBV6-4 to TRBJ2-6; D is unresolved. The germline CDR1 and CDR2 sequences are MRHNA and SNTAGT. The CDR3 loop spans 15 amino acids. V lost 0 bases and J lost 4, with 7 bases in between. The CDR3 nucleotides read TGTGCCAGCAGTGACTCGTCTACCGGGGCCAACGTCCTGACTTTC. Its protein is CASSDSSTGANVLTF.

The chain recombines TRBV13 with TRBJ2-7; 15 bases match TRBD2. The CDR3 runs to 19 residues. After removal of 6 bases from V and 3 bases from J, the junction contained 15 bases not matched to a gene. The V gene's germline CDR1 is PRHDT and CDR2 FYEKMQ (reference sequence). The CDR3: CASSSTPGLAGGPGYEQYF. The CDR3, as DNA: TGTGCCAGCAGTTCCACTCCTGGACTAGCGGGAGGGCCCGGCTACGAGCAGTACTTC.

This clone was seen a few times. V gene TRBV9 combines with J gene TRBJ2-3, with a weak D call TRBD2 (5 bases). V dropped 1 base and J dropped 0 bases, with 9 bases sitting between them. This CDR3 region has 15 residues. Germline CDR1 SGDLS, CDR2 YYNGEE. The CDR3 region is CASSVFSGSTDTQYF. CDR3 in DNA: TGTGCCAGCAGCGTATTTTCGGGGAGCACAGATACGCAGTATTTT.

This clone is labeled medium-sized. The chain uses TRBV14 and TRBJ2-1; 9 nucleotides match TRBD2. The CDR3 consists of 16 residues. Per germline, CDR1 SGHDN and CDR2 FVKESK. V was clipped by 3 bases and J by 6 bases; unmatched bases: 9. The CDR3 bases are TGTGCCAGCAGCCAGGGCAGCGGGAGGATTTCCAATGAGCAGTTCTTC. It yields the protein CASSQGSGRISNEQFF.

The count of this clone is one. The chain couples TRBV30 to TRBJ2-7, with 10 bases lining up with TRBD1. The junction had 5 bases not matched to a gene; V was cut back by 3 bases and J by 3 bases. Germline CDR1 GTSNPN, CDR2 SVGIG (reference sequence). The CDR3 is 14 amino acids. Here the CDR3 reads CAWSPGTGVYEQYF. CDR3 in DNA: TGTGCCTGGAGCCCCGGGACAGGGGTCTACGAGCAGTACTTC.

Only a few counts were recorded for this clone. This sequence joins TRBV19 and TRBJ1-1, with D possibly being TRBD1 (6 bases). Per the germline V gene, CDR1 is LNHDA and CDR2 is SQIVND (reference sequence). This CDR3 has 15 amino acids. Trimming took off 4 bases at V and 5 bases at J, with 17 bases between the two ends. CDR3 region: CASSRTDTAITEAFF. The CDR3 DNA follows: TGTGCCAGTAGTAGGACAGATACGGCTATTACTGAAGCTTTCTTT.

This clone is judged medium-sized. The chain recombines TRBV4-1 with TRBJ1-1; maybe TRBD1 (5 bases). The CDR3 length is 13 residues. Trimming left V 0 bases short and J 6 bases short, with 8 bases between. Per the germline V gene, CDR1 is MGHRA and CDR2 is YSYEKL. The CDR3 reads CASSQDRVSEAFF. The CDR3 nucleotides are TGCGCCAGCAGCCAAGACAGGGTCTCTGAAGCTTTCTTT.

The CDR3 loop is CASSEQWGTGDYGYTF. The CDR3 DNA sequence: TGTGCCAGCAGCGAACAATGGGGGACAGGGGACTATGGCTACACCTTC. The V call is TRBV7-4, the J call TRBJ1-2; TRBD1 aligns across 10 bases. Germline CDR1 is SGHVT and CDR2 is SQSDAQ. The V gene end was trimmed by 5 bases and the J gene end by 3 bases; junction bases not matched to a gene: 9. The CDR3 spans 16 residues. The complete variable domain, with remaining parts taken from reference TRBV7-4 and TRBJ1-2, reads GAGVSQSPRYKVAKRGRDVALRCDSISGHVTLYWYRQTLGQGSEVLTYSQSDAQRDKSGRPSGRFSAERPERSVSTLKIQRTEQGDSAVYLCASSEQWGTGDYGYTFGSGTRLTVV.

Worth noting for this clone: The same CDR3 is also encoded by other DNA sequences in this sample. The genes are TRBV7-9 and TRBJ2-7; 9 bases are a match to TRBD1. The CDR3 runs to 14 residues. Germline CDR1 SEHNR, CDR2 FQNEAQ (reference sequence). With V trimmed by 5 bases and J by 1 base, 3 bases remained unmatched. As DNA, the CDR3 is TGTGCCAGCAGCCCGGGGACAGGGTCCTACGAGCAGTACTTC. This codes for CASSPGTGSYEQYF.

The J gene is TRBJ2-2, the V gene TRBV30; a weak D match, TRBD1 (5 bases). CDR3 length: 14 residues. Germline V gives CDR1 GTSNPN, CDR2 SVGIG (reference sequence). V gave up 4 bases and J gave up 3 bases, with 12 bases separating them. DNA of the CDR3: TGTGCCTGGACCCCGGAAGGGGACACCGGGGAGCTGTTTTTT. As protein: CAWTPEGDTGELFF.

This clone turned up a few times. V is TRBV18 and J is TRBJ1-2, with unresolved D. Germline CDR1 and CDR2: KGHSH and LQKENI. The CDR3 length is 12 residues. V was shortened by 4 bases and J by 6 bases, with 9 bases between the two germline ends. The CDR3 loop reads CASSLDLNGYTF. CDR3 in DNA: TGTGCCAGCTCACTCGACTTGAATGGCTACACCTTC.

The V gene is TRBV7-6, the J gene TRBJ2-1; 7 bases align to TRBD1. With V trimmed by 1 base and J by 7 bases, 10 bases remained unmatched. This CDR3 is built from 16 residues. Germline V CDR1 and CDR2: SGHVS, FNYEAQ. Here the CDR3 DNA reads TGTGCCAGCAGCTTAGACAGACAGGGAGTCTGGAATGAGCAGTTCTTC. As protein: CASSLDRQGVWNEQFF.

This rearrangement joins TRBV2 to TRBJ1-2; D is possibly TRBD1 (5 bases). The CDR3 sequence is 12 residues long. Germline CDR1 reads SNHLY; CDR2 reads FYNNEI. V was trimmed by 3 bases and J by 4 bases, leaving 6 bases between them. In DNA form, the CDR3 reads TGTGCCAGCAGTGACAGGGTCTATGGCTACACCTTC. It encodes CASSDRVYGYTF.